The clone carrying this TCR beta chain has more than one count but fewer than ten. V was clipped by 0 bases and J by 6 bases; unmatched bases: 1. The CDR3 runs to 15 residues. In germline, CDR1 is MRHNA, CDR2 SNTAGT. The data derive from a study of blood T cell repertoires in COVID-19. Study summary: The United States, Italy and Spain provided the acute and convalescent COVID-19 samples.

In the authors' methods: Counts of nucleated cells, estimated from reference gene primer amplification, were obtained. Here immunoSEQ multiplex PCR was the method, and the copy in TCRdb shows in-frame clones only, minus some. The V and J calls and clone size were taken over from that table, and D and trimming were inferred from the DNA. The sample has some 50,000 clones, about 85% seen once. The rearrangement links TRBV6-4 to TRBJ2-1; the match to TRBD2 covers 11 bases. This sequence originates from a man aged 50 to 59 with acute or convalescent COVID-19. Sequenced material: peripheral blood. The DNA of the CDR3 is TGTGCCAGCAGTGACTCTAGCGGGGGGGCCAATGAGCAGTTCTTC. Amino acids: CASSDSSGGANEQFF.